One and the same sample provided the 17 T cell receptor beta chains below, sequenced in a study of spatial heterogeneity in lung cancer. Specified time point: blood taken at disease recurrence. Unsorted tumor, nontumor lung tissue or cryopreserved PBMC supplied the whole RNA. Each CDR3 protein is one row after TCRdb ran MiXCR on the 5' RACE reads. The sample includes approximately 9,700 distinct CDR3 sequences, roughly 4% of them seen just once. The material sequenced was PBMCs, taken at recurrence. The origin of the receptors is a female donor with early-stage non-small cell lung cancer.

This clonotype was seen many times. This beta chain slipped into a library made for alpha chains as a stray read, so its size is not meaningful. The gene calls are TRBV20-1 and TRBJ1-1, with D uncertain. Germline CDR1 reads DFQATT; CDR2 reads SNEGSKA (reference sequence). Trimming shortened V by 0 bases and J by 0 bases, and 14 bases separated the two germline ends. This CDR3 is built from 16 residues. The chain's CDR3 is CSARDVSSGLNTEAFF. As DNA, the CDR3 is TGCAGTGCTAGAGATGTATCAAGCGGATTGAACACTGAAGCTTTCTTT.

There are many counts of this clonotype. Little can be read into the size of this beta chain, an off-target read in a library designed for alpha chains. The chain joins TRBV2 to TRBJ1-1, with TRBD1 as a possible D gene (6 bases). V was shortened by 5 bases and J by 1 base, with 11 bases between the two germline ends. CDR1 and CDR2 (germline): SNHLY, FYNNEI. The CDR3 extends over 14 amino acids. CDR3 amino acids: CASSMGQSNTEAFF. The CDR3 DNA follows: TGTGCCAGCAGTATGGGACAATCGAACACTGAAGCTTTCTTT.

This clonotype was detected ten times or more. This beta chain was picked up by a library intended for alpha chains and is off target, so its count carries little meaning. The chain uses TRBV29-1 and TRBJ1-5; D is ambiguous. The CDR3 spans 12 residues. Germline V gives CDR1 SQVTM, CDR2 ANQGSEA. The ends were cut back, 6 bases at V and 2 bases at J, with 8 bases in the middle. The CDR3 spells CSVYRGNQPQHF. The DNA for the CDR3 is TGCAGCGTATATCGGGGCAATCAGCCCCAGCATTTT.

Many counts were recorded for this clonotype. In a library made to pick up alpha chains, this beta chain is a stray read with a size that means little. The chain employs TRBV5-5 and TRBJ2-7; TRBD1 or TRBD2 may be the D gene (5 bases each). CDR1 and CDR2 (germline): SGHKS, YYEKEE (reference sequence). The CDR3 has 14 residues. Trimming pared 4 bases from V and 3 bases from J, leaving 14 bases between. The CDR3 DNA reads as TGTGCCAGCAGCCGCTGGGGGACGTACTACGAGCAGTACTTC. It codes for CASSRWGTYYEQYF.

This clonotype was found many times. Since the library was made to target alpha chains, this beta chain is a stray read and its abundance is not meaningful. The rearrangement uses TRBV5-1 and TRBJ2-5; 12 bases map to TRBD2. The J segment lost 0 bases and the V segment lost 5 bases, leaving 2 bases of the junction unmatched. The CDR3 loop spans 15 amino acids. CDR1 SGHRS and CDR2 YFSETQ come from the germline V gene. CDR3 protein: CASRLAGGYQETQYF. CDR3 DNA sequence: TGCGCCAGCAGGCTAGCGGGGGGGTACCAAGAGACCCAGTACTTC.

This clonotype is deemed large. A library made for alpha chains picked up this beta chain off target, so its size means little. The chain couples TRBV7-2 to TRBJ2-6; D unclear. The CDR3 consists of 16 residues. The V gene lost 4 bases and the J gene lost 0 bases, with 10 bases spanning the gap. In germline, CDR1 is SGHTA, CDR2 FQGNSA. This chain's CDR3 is CASSSDVSSGANVLTF. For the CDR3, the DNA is TGTGCCAGCAGCTCGGACGTGAGCTCTGGGGCCAACGTCCTGACTTTC.

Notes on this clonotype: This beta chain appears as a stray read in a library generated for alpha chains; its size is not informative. CDR3 in amino acids: CASSVEATNTEAFF. In DNA form, the CDR3 reads TGTGCCAGCAGCGTAGAGGCCACGAACACTGAAGCTTTCTTT. This chain joins TRBV9 and TRBJ1-1; D gene ambiguous. V was pared by 0 bases and J by 1 base, with 7 bases between. CDR1 SGDLS and CDR2 YYNGEE come from the germline V gene. This CDR3 spans 14 amino acids.

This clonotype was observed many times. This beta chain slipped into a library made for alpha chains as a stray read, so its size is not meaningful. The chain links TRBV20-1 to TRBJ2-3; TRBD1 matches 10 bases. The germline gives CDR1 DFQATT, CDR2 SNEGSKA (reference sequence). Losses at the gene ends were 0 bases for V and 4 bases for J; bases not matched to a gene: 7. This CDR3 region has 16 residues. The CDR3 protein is CSARDDKGQGSDTQYF. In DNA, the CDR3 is TGCAGTGCTAGAGATGATAAGGGACAGGGGTCAGATACGCAGTATTTT.

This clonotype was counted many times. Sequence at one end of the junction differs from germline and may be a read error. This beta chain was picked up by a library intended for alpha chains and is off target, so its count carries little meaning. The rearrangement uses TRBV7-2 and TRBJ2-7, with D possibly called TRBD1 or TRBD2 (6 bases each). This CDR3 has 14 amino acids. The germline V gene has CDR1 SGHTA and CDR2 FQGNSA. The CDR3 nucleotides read TGTGCCAGCGGCTTAGGGGGGAGCTCCTACGAGCAGTACTTC. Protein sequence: CASGLGGSSYEQYF.

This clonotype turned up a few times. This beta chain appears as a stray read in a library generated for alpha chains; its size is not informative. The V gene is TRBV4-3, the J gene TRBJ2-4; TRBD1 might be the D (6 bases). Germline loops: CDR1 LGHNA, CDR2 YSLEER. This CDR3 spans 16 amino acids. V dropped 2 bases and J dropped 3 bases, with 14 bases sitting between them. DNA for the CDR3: TGCGCCAGCAGCCAAAACTCGGACAGCAGCAAAAACATTCAGTACTTC. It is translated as CASSQNSDSSKNIQYF.

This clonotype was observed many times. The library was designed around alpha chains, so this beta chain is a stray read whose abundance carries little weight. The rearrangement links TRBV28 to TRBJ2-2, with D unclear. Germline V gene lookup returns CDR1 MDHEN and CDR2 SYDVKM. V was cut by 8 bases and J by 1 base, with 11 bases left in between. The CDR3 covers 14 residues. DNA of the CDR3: TGTGCCAGCCGCGGCAGTTTGAACACCGGGGAGCTGTTTTTT. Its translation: CASRGSLNTGELFF.

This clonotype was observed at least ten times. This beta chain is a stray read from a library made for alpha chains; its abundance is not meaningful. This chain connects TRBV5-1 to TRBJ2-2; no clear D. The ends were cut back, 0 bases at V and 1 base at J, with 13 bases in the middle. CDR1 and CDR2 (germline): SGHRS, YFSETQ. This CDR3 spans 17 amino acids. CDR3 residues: CASSLGFPGGNTGELFF. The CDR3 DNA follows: TGCGCCAGCAGCTTGGGCTTCCCAGGCGGGAACACCGGGGAGCTGTTTTTT.

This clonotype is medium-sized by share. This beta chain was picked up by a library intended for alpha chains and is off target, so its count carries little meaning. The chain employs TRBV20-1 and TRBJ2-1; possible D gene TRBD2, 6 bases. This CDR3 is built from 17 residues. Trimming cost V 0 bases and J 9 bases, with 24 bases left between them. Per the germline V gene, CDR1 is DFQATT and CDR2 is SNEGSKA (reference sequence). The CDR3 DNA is TGCAGTGCTAGAGAGGGTTCGGGCGGGCGAAACGGGGGTGAGCAGTTCTTC. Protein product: CSAREGSGGRNGGEQFF.

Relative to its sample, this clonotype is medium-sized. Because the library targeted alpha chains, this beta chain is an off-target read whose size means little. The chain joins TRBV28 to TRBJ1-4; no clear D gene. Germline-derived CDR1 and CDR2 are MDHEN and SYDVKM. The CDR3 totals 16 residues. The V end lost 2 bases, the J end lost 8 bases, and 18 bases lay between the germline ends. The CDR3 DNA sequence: TGTGCCAGCAGTTTACTAGCCGGGCTAGATTCGGAAAAACTGTTTTTT. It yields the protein CASSLLAGLDSEKLFF.

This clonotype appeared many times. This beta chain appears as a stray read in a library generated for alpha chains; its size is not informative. CDR3 DNA sequence: TGTGCCAGCAGCTCGACCGCTGGGCAGGGGGAGAACGAGCAGTACTTC. Its protein product is CASSSTAGQGENEQYF. This chain uses TRBV7-2 with TRBJ2-7, with 7 bases fitting TRBD1. This CDR3 has 16 amino acids. Trimming removed 4 bases from V and 5 bases from J; junction bases left unmatched: 14. From germline, CDR1 is SGHTA and CDR2 FQGNSA.

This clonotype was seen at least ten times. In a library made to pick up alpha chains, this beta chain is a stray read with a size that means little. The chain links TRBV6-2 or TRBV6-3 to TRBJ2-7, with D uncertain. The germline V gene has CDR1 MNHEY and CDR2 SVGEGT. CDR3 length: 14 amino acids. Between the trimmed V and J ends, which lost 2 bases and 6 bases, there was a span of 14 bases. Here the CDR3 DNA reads TGTGCCAGCAGTTACCGTGGGGATCTAATCGAGCAGTACTTC. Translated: CASSYRGDLIEQYF.

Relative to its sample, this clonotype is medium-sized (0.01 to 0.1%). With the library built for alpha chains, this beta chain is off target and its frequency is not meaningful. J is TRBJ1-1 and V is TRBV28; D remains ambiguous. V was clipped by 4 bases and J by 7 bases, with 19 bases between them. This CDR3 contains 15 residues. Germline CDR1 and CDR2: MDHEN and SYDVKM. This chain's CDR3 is CASSSPGASNLEAFF. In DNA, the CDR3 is TGTGCCAGCAGTTCCCCGGGAGCAAGCAATCTTGAAGCTTTCTTT.